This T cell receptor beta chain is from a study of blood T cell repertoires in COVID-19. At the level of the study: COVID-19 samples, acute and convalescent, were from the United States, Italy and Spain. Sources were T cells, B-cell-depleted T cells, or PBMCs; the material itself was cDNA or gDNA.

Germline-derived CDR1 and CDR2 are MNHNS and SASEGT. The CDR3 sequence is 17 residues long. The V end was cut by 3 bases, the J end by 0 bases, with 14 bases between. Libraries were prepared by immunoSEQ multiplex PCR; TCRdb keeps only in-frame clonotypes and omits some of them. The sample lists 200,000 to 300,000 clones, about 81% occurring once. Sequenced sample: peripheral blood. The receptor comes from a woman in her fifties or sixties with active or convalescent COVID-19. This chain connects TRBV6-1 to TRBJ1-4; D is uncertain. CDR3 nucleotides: TGTGCCAGCAGTGACTACAGCTCATCTGCAACTAATGAAAAACTGTTTTTT. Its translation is CASSDYSSSATNEKLFF.